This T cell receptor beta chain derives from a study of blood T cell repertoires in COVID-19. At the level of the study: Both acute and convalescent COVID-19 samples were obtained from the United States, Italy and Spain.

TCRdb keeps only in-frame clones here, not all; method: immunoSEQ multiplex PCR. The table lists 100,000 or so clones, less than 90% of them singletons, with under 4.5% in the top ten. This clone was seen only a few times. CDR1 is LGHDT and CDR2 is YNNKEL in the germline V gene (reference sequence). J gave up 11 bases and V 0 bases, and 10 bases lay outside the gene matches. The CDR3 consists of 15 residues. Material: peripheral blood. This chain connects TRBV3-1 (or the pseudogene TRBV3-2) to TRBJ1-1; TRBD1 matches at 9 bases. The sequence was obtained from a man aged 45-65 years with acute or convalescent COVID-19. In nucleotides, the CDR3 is TGTGCCAGCAGCCAAGAAAGTAACAGGGGGCGAGAGGCTTTCTTT. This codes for CASSQESNRGREAFF.